This T cell receptor (beta chain) was retrieved from a study of blood T cells in healthy people across ages. Germline V CDR1 and CDR2: LGHNA, YSLEER. Trimming left V 5 bases short and J 7 bases short, with 9 bases between. CDR3 length equals 12 residues. Using a J-beta primer mix together with a sample-barcoded 5' primer, a second PCR was run for about 6 to 11 cycles. Via MiXCR, TCRdb re-called the 5' RACE reads, giving one row per CDR3 protein. The repertoire holds approximately 810,000 distinct CDR3 sequences, with about 34% as singletons. The specimen was blood. V is TRBV4-3 and J is TRBJ2-1; D gene uncertain. The sequence was collected from a man aged 18 to 30 in good health. The CDR3 nucleotides read TGCGCCAGCAGCTTTAGCAGGAATGAGCAGTTCTTC. The encoded protein is CASSFSRNEQFF.